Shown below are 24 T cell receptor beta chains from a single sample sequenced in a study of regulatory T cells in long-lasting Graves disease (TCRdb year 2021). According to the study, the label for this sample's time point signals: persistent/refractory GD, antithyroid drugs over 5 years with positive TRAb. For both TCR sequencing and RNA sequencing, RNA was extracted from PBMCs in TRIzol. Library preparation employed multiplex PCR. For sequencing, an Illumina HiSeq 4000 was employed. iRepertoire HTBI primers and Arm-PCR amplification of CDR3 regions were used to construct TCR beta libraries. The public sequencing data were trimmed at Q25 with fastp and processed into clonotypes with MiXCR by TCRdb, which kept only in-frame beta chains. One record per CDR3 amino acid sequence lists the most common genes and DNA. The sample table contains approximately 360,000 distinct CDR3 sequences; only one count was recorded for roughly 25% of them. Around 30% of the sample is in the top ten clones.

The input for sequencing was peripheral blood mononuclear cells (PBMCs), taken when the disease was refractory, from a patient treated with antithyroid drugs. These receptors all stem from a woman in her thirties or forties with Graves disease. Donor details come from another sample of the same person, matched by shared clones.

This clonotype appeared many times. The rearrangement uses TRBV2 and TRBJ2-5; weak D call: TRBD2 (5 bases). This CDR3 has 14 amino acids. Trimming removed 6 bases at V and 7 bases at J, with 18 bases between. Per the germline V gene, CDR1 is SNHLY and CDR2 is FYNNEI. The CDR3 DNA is TGTGCCAGCAGGACTCGGGAACAGTCCGGGACCCAGTACTTC. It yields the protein CASRTREQSGTQYF.

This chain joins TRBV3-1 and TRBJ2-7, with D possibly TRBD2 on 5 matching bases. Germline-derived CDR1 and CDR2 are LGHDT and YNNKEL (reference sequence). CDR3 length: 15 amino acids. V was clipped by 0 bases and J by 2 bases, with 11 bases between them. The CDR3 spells CASSQDRRETYEQYF. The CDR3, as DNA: TGTGCCAGCAGCCAAGATAGACGGGAAACCTACGAGCAGTACTTC.

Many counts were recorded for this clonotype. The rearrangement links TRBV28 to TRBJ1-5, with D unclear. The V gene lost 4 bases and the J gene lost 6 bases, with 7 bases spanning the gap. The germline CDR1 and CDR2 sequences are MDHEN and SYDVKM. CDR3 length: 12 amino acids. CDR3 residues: CASSSGFQPQHF. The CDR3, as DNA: TGTGCCAGCAGTTCCGGATTTCAGCCCCAGCATTTT.

For the CDR3, the DNA is TGTGCCAGCAGTGCCAGGGCGGGGGCGCGATGGGGGACTGAAGCTTTCTTT. It specifies CASSARAGARWGTEAFF. The chain has TRBV6-2 or TRBV6-3 and TRBJ1-1, with D tentatively TRBD1 (6 bases). Germline lookup yields CDR1 MNHEY and CDR2 SVGEGT. The CDR3 is 17 amino acids. Trimming shortened V by 5 bases and J by 5 bases, and 24 bases separated the two germline ends.

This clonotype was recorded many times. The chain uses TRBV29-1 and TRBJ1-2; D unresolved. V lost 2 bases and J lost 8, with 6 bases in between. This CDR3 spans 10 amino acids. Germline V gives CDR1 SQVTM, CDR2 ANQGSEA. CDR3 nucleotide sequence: TGCAGCGTTGAATTTGGGGGCTACACCTTC. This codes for CSVEFGGYTF.

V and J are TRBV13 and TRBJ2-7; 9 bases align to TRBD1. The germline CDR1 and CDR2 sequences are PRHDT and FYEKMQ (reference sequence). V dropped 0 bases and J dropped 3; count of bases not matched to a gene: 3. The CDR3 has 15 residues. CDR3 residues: CASSLGGGQGYEQYF. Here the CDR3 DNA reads TGTGCCAGCAGCTTAGGAGGGGGACAGGGCTACGAGCAGTACTTC.

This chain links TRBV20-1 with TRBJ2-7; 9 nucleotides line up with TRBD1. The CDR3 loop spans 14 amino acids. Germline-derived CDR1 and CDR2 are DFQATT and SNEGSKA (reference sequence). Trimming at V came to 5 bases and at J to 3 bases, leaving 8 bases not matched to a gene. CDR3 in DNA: TGCAGTGCTGCCGGGACAGGGTGGGGCTACGAGCAGTACTTC. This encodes CSAAGTGWGYEQYF.

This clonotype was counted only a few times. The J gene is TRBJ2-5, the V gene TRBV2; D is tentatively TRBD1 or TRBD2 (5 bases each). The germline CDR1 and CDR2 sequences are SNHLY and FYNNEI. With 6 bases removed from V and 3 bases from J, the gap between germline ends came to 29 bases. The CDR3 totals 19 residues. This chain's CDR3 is CASSLDVQGRRRTEETQYF. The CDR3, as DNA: TGTGCCAGCAGCTTAGATGTTCAGGGACGGCGGCGAACTGAAGAGACCCAGTACTTC.

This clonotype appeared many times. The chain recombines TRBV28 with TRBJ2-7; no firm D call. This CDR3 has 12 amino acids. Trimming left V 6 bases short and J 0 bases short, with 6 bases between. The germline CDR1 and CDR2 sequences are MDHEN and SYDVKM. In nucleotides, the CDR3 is TGTGCCAGCAGCACCCACTCCTACGAGCAGTACTTC. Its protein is CASSTHSYEQYF.

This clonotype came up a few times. CDR3 nucleotides: TGCAGTGCACGGACTAGCGGGACCGGGGAGCTGTTTTTT. Translation gives CSARTSGTGELFF. The chain carries TRBV20-1 and TRBJ2-2; 11 positions match TRBD2. Losses at the gene ends were 6 bases for V and 5 bases for J; bases not matched to a gene: 2. From germline, CDR1 is DFQATT and CDR2 SNEGSKA (reference sequence). The CDR3 is made up of 13 amino acids.

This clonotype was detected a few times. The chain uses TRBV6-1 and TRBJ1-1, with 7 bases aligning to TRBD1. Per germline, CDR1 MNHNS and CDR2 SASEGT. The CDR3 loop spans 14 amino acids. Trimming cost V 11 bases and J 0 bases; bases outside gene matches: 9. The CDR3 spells CAVGKQGMNTEAFF. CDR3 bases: TGTGCCGTAGGAAAACAGGGGATGAACACTGAAGCTTTCTTT.

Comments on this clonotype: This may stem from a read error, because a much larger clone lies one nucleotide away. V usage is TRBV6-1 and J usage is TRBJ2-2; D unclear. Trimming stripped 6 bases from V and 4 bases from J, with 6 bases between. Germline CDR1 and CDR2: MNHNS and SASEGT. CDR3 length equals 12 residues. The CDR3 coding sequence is TGTGCCAGCAGGTGGAGCACCGGGGAGCTGTTTTTT. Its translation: CASRWSTGELFF.

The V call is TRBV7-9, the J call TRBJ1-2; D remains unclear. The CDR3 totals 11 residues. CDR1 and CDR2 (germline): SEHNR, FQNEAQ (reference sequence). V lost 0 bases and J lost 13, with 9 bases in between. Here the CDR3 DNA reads TGTGCCAGCAGCTTAGCGGGTCTAATCACCTTC. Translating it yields CASSLAGLITF.

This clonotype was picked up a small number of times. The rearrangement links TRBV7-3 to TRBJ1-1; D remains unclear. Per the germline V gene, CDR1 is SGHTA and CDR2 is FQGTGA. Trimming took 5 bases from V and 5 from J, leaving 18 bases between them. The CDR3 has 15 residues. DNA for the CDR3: TGTGCCAGCAGCCCAGGTCCCAGGCAGGAAACTGAAGCTTTCTTT. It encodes CASSPGPRQETEAFF.

The CDR3, as DNA: TGTGCCAGCAAGCGCAAGGCGAACACTGAAGCTTTCTTT. Protein: CASKRKANTEAFF. The chain links TRBV27 to TRBJ1-1; D is undetermined. Germline V gene data show CDR1 as MNHEY and CDR2 as SMNVEV (reference sequence). The V and J ends lost 7 bases and 1 base respectively, with 10 bases between them. This CDR3 contains 13 residues.

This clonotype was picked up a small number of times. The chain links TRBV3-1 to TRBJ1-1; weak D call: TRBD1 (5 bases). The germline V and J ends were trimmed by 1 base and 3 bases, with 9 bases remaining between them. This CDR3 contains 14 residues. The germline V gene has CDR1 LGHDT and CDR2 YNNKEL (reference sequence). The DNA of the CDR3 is TGTGCCAGCAGCCAAGTGCCGGGGGACACTGAAGCTTTCTTT. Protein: CASSQVPGDTEAFF.

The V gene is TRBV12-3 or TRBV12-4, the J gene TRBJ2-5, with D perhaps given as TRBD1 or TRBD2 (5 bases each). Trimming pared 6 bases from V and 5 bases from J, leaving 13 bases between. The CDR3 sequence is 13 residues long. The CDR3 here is CASSTDWGETQYF. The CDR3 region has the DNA TGTGCCAGCAGCACGGACTGGGGGGAGACCCAGTACTTC.

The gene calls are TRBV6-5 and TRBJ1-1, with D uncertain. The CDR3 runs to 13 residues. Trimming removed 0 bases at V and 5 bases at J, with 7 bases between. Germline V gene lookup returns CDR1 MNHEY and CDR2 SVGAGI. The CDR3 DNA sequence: TGTGCCAGCAGTTACTCCTTTTCGACTGAAGCTTTCTTT. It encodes CASSYSFSTEAFF.

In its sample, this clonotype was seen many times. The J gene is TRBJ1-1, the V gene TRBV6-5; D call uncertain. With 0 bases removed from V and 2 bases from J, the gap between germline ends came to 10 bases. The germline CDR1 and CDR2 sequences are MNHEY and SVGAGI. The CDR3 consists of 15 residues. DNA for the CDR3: TGTGCCAGCAGTTACTCGCCGAACGCTAACACTGAAGCTTTCTTT. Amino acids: CASSYSPNANTEAFF.

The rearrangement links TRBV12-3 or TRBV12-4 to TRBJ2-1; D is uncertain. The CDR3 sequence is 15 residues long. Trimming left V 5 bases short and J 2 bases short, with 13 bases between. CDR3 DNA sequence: TGTGCCAGCAGTCTGGCCCTTAGTCCCTACAATGAGCAGTTCTTC. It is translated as CASSLALSPYNEQFF.

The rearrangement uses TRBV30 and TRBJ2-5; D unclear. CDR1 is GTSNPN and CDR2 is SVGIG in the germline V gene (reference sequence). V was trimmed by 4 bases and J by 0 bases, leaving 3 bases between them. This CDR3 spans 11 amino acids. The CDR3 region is CAWTHQETQYF. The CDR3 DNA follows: TGTGCCTGGACCCACCAAGAGACCCAGTACTTC.

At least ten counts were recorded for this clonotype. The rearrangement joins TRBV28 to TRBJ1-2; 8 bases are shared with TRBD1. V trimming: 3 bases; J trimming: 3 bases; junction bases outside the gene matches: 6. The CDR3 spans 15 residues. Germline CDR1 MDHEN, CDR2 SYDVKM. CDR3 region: CASSFVTGEYYGYTF. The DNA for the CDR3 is TGTGCCAGCAGTTTCGTGACAGGGGAATACTATGGCTACACCTTC.

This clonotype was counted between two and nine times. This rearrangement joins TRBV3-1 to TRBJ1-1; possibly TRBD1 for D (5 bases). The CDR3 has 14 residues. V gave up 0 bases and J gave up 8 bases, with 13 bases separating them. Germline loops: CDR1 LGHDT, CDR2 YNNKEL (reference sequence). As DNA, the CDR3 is TGTGCCAGCAGCCAAGATAGGGGCCAGACGGAAGCTTTCTTT. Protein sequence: CASSQDRGQTEAFF.

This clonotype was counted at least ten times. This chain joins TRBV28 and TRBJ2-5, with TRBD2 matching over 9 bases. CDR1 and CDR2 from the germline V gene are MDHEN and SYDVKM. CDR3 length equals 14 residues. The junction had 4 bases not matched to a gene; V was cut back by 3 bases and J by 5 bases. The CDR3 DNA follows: TGTGCCAGCAGTTTTGTAGCGGGAGTGGAGACCCAGTACTTC. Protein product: CASSFVAGVETQYF.